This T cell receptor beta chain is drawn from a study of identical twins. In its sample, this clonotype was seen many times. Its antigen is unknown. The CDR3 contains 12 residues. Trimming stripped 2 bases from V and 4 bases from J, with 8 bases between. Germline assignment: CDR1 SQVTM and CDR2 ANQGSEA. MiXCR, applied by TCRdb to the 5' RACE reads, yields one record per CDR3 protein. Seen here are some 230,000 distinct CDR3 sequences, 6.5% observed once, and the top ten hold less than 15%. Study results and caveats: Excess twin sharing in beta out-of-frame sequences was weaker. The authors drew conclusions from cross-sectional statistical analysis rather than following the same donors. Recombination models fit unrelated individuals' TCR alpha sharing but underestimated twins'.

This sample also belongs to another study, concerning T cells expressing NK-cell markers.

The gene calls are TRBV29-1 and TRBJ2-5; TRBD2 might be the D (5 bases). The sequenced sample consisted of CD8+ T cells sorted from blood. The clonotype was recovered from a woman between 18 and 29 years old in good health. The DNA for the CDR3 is TGCAGCGTTGAAACTAGTCCAGAGACCCAGTACTTC. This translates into CSVETSPETQYF.